This T cell receptor beta chain was observed in a study of blood T cell repertoires in COVID-19 (TCRdb year 2020). Regarding the complete study: The collaborator samples originated in the United States, Italy and Spain and spanned the acute and convalescent phases of COVID-19. The material from the prospective study consisted of cDNA or gDNA derived from T cells, B-cell-depleted T cells, or PBMCs. Subjects who had been exposed to COVID-19, were actively infected with it, or had recovered from it provided the deeply sampled blood TCRbeta repertoires that made up the dataset. The repertoires were released in a freely available public database intended as a resource for research on the immune response to SARS-CoV-2. Samples came from the ongoing ImmuneRACE study (first 160 participants) plus 1,254 subjects from 6 global collaborators. Sample metadata almost always included a de-identified subject ID, COVID-19 status, age in years and sex. Where available, HLA class I and class II types were obtained from metadata supplied by the sample provider rather than from assay-based typing.

Turning to this clone: Its antigen remains unidentified. One base away there is no much larger clone; base qualities are not given.

V has 5 bases trimmed and J has 6 bases trimmed; junction bases matching no gene number 10. The germline V gene gives CDR1 as SQVTM and CDR2 as ANQGSEA. From the cysteine up to the phenylalanine, the CDR3 has a length of 15 residues. The kept DNA is CDR3 alone, 45 bases in frame from the first base. The immunoSEQ Assay, a bias-controlled multiplex PCR, was used to amplify TCRbeta CDR3 regions from genomic DNA. The study's processing was this. The number of nucleated cells in each sample was estimated from the amplification of reference gene primers within the assay. To quantify the absolute abundance of each unique TCRbeta CDR3 rearrangement, sequence reads were collapsed and filtered. For each sample, productive Simpson clonality was calculated as the square root of Simpson's diversity index over productive rearrangements. The source is immuneACCESS, and TCRdb retained only in-frame sequences with V and J called. Part of the clones is not carried over; for the studies checked, unresolved V genes explain less than half of this, and the remainder is unexplained. For V, J and clone size, that table is used; D and trimming come from the DNA. Across this sample there are about 170,000 clones, with 84% seen only once. Clones ranked in the top ten supply approximately 12% of the sample.

Overall results and qualifications from the work: The amount of clinical and demographic metadata varied by source and participant and was provided uncurated.

In the prospective study, participants were about 18 to 100 years old, resided in about two dozen geographic areas of the United States, and were enrolled through a virtual design. In the prospective study, participants were assigned to cohorts based on the clinical history participants reported in a screening survey and a study questionnaire. Recovered participants in ImmuneRACE Cohort 3 were defined as having two consecutive negative NP/OP PCR tests, clearance from a healthcare professional, or resolution of symptoms. Each participant in the prospective study had whole blood, serum and a nasopharyngeal or oropharyngeal swab collected by mobile phlebotomists. Prospective study participants could optionally give additional blood draws and questionnaires over a 2-month period. Before DNA extraction, blood samples from the prospective study were shipped at room temperature or frozen.

Recombination linked TRBV29-1 to TRBJ2-2, and TRBD1 matches 9 of the central bases. The TCR was taken from a man aged 50-60 years who had recovered from COVID-19. Sequenced material: PBMCs or T cells enriched from blood (not recorded which). CDR3 reads: CSVWGTGSKAGELFF. The DNA reads as follows: TGCAGCGTTTGGGGGACAGGGAGTAAGGCCGGGGAGCTGTTTTTT.